This T cell receptor beta chain was captured in a study of cytomegalovirus exposure and HLA in healthy donors. The CDR3 totals 13 residues. In germline, CDR1 is SGHRS, CDR2 YFSETQ. The V and J ends lost 7 bases and 0 bases respectively, with 11 bases between them. 60 Vbeta and 13 Jbeta primers were used in PCR. Data came from immunoSEQ multiplex PCR; TCRdb stores just in-frame clones and leaves some out. The sample has 150,000 to 200,000 clones, 75% to 85% seen once. This chain uses TRBV5-1 with TRBJ2-7, with D hard to call. The sequenced material came from PBMCs. The source of this sequence is a woman younger than 45 in good health and CMV-seropositive. CDR3 DNA: TGCGCCAGCGGTAAAACAGCCTCCTACGAGCAGTACTTC. This sequence encodes CASGKTASYEQYF.